The sequence of this T cell receptor (beta chain) was determined in a study of cytomegalovirus exposure and HLA in healthy donors. With regard to this clone: Its antigen remains unidentified.

Study-level results: Immune exposure information available was restricted to CMV serostatus. The study labeled 180 or so TCR beta chains cytomegalovirus-associated.

The PCR made use of 60 Vbeta and 13 Jbeta primers. How the authors handled the data: Counted up in a later analysis, unique TCR beta chains came to about 80 million, with around 12 million shared. This table comes from immunoSEQ multiplex PCR, and its TCRdb copy is limited to in-frame clones, with some not included. The V and J calls and clone size were taken over from that table, and D and trimming were inferred from the DNA. The data contain about 100,000 clones, more than 65% of them singletons. CDR3 length: 14 residues. J lost 4 bases, V lost 6 bases, and 1 base had no gene match. Germline V lookup: CDR1 MNHEY, CDR2 SVGAGI.

The chain has TRBV6-5 and TRBJ2-3; 13 positions match TRBD2. The sequenced sample consisted of PBMCs. This clonotype originated in a woman aged 18-29 years in good health and CMV-seropositive. The CDR3 coding sequence is TGTGCCAGCAGCGGACTAGCGGGAGCAGATACGCAGTATTTT. Translation: CASSGLAGADTQYF.